One TCR beta chain is described in this entry. Germline-derived CDR1 and CDR2 are SQVTM and ANQGSEA. The CDR3 contains 12 residues. V lost 7 bases and J lost 7; bases outside the gene matches: 7. These data come from a study of blood T cell repertoires in COVID-19. Study background: Samples of COVID-19 (acute and convalescent) were obtained from the United States, Italy and Spain.

As handled by the study authors: Amplification of reference gene primers provided the estimated nucleated cell counts. Data came from immunoSEQ multiplex PCR; TCRdb stores just in-frame clones and leaves some out. The V and J calls and clone size are taken from that table; D and trimming were inferred from the DNA. The profile shows over 100,000 clones, roughly 86% of them singletons. The source material was peripheral blood. The J gene is TRBJ1-2, the V gene TRBV29-1; 9 nucleotides align to TRBD1. This TCR came from a man aged 35-49 years with acute or convalescent COVID-19. CDR3 residues: CSARTGARGYTF. The CDR3, as DNA: TGCAGCGCCAGGACAGGGGCGCGTGGCTACACCTTC.